This T cell receptor (beta chain) was captured by sequencing in a study of blood T cells in healthy people across ages (dated by TCRdb to the mid-2010s). Notes on the research overall: In model experiments, template switching captured about one uniquely barcoded TCR beta cDNA molecule for every two T cells. Using deep sequencing normalized with unique cDNA molecular identifiers, the study measured how TCR beta repertoire diversity changes with age. The donors were divided into four age groups: young (average around 16 years), middle-aged (around 41), aged (approximately 64) and long-lived (82). To avoid experimental bias, donors of different ages were distributed randomly across sequencing lanes. Two additional independent replicas of 1 million unique cDNA reads from the same blood draw were analyzed for two donors (one aged 18 to 30 and one aged 80 or older). What the research found in general, with its limitations: Observed TCR beta diversity per million T cells fell roughly linearly with age, and a significant reduction was already apparent by age about 43. Because profiling used bulk unsorted PBMCs, naive and antigen-experienced compartments could not be compared conclusively. Donor CMV infection status was unknown, potentially confounding age-related changes in expanded clonotypes. Compared with the aged group, the long-lived group had more naive CD4+ T cells, fewer expanded clones and increased TCR diversity, suggesting age selection. Observed TCR beta diversity correlated strongly with the percentage of naive T cells measured by flow cytometry. Total diversity estimates from one million sequenced T cells were considered lower bounds and underestimates.

A word on this clonotype: The clone's antigen remains unknown. The input lacks base qualities; no much larger clone sits a single base away.

The approximately 39 donors, aged about 6 to 95 years, were systemically healthy Caucasian individuals from Russia. Ten milliliters of peripheral blood were drawn from each donor into EDTA-treated Vacutainer tubes. Ficoll-Paque density-gradient centrifugation was used to isolate PBMCs, with at least 6.5 million per sample. Trizol reagent was used to extract total RNA from the PBMCs, yielding at least 5.5 micrograms per sample. The percentages of naive CD45RAhigh/CD27high T cells were determined by flow cytometry on a PBMC aliquot from every donor. Receptors were amplified or captured by 5' RACE. The sample was run on an Illumina HiSeq 2500. A second PCR of roughly 7 to 11 cycles was performed with a sample-barcoded 5' primer and a J-beta primer mix. Each TCR beta cDNA molecule received a unique molecular identifier from a template-switch 5' adaptor carrying 12 random nucleotides. At least 2.5 million CDR3-containing paired-end reads were obtained from each sample. The Mint cDNA synthesis kit, primed by a TRBC-specific oligonucleotide, was used to synthesize first-strand cDNA from all RNA. Following uracil-DNA glycosylase treatment, a first 18-cycle PCR with universal primers M1SS and BC2_uni_R was performed on all cDNA. Regarding the original processing steps: For normalization, 1 million high-quality reads, each with a distinct molecular identifier, were randomly selected from each sample. Reads with shared molecular identifiers were discarded instead of being binned into consensus sequences. MiTCR, set to a Q25 quality threshold and the strictest error-elimination algorithm, was used for CDR3 identification, clonotype clustering and error correction. Lower-bound total TCR beta diversity was estimated with a nonparametric unseen species model using Euler transformation. TCRdb reworked the public reads: Q25 trimming with fastp, MiXCR clone assembly, productive beta chains retained. Each record represents a unique CDR3 protein, reported with the most common genes and DNA among its rows. The V and J calls were not made by the authors but by TCRdb's processing. Here the sample has about 1,600,000 distinct CDR3 sequences; 42% occur a single time. The ten largest clones represent 7.9% of the sample.

The CDR3 covers 17 residues, taking in both the cysteine and the phenylalanine. The DNA shown is the 51-base CDR3, in frame from base 1. CDR1 and CDR2, looked up from the germline V gene, are SNHLY and FYNNEI. The junction shows trimming of 5 bases on V and 2 bases on J, and the gene matches do not reach 7 bases of it. The V gene is TRBV2 and the J gene is TRBJ2-3; 13 junctional bases match TRBD2. The sequenced material came from blood. The receptor was isolated from a woman in her late teens or twenties in good health. The DNA is TGTGCCAGCAGTCAACTAGGGACTAGCGGGGACACAGATACGCAGTATTTT. Its translation reads: CASSQLGTSGDTDTQYF.